This TCR beta chain is drawn from a study of graft-versus-host responses after intestinal transplantation. Study summary: Recipients got multivisceral, liver-intestinal, or isolated intestinal transplants.

This clone was recorded a few times. Antigen specificity is unknown. TCRdb's table, derived via immunoSEQ multiplex PCR, lists solely in-frame clones and lacks some. The sample records 85,000 to 100,000 clones, roughly 90% being singletons. Looked up from germline, CDR1 is GTSNPN and CDR2 is SVGIG (reference sequence). V lost 3 bases, J lost 4 bases, and 12 bases lay in between. This CDR3 region has 13 residues. General study results and limits: With peak circulating GvH clone levels came an association with early post-transplant HvG declines.

The sequence came from a human donor who was the organ donor for an intestinal transplant. The sample was unstimulated CD8+ T cells sorted from spleen or lymph node cells, taken before transplant. This rearrangement joins TRBV30 to TRBJ1-2, with a tentative D call TRBD1 (5 bases). The CDR3 loop reads CAWRTGYSYGYTF. The CDR3, as DNA: TGTGCCTGGAGAACAGGCTACAGCTATGGCTACACCTTC.